These T cell receptor beta chains were read from a single sample in a study of blood T cells in healthy people across ages. TCRdb re-analysed the 5' RACE reads in MiXCR, keeping a single row per CDR3 protein. The sample contains about 780,000 distinct CDR3 sequences, 25% to 30% of which appear only once. The sample was also reused in another study, on T cells of mothers and their children.

The sequenced sample consisted of blood. These receptors were collected from a boy aged 10-17 years in good health. Each CDR3 is given with its conserved first and last residue. D genes are given only for firm matches. Part of the rows lack a size; the others show once, few, many or a class for expanded clones.

v_call	j_call	clone_size	d_call	cdr3_nt	cdr3_aa
TRBV6-1	TRBJ2-5	few	.	TGTGCCAGCAGCATGGGGCTTCAGCAGGCCCAGTACTTC	CASSMGLQQAQYF
TRBV6-6	TRBJ2-7	.	.	TGTGCCAGCGGAGGGACGGGCTACGAGCAGTACTTC	CASGGTGYEQYF
TRBV7-9	TRBJ2-7	.	TRBD2	TGTGCCAGCAGCGGGAGGACTAGCGGGAGGACGAACGAGCAGTACTTC	CASSGRTSGRTNEQYF
TRBV4-1	TRBJ2-3	few	.	TGCGCCAGCAGCAGCCTAGAGAATACGCAGTATTTT	CASSSLENTQYF
TRBV6-6	TRBJ2-4	.	.	TGTGCCAGCAGTTACGAGGGAAACATTCAGTACTTC	CASSYEGNIQYF
TRBV6-6	TRBJ2-1	few	TRBD1	TGTGCCAGCAGTTACCGGGACAGGGTCTACAATGAGCAGTTCTTC	CASSYRDRVYNEQFF
TRBV27	TRBJ1-1	few	TRBD1	TGTGCCAGCACTCACAGGGGGGGAAACACTGAAGCTTTCTTT	CASTHRGGNTEAFF
TRBV7-8	TRBJ2-3	once	.	TGTGCCAGCGTAGTCGCAGATACGCAGTATTTT	CASVVADTQYF
TRBV29-1	TRBJ1-1	few	TRBD1	TGCAGCGCAGGGACAGGAGAAGCTTTCTTT	CSAGTGEAFF
TRBV7-3	TRBJ2-1	few	TRBD2	TGTGCCAGCAGCCAAGCTAGCGGCCAGCAGTTCTTC	CASSQASGQQFF
TRBV4-2	TRBJ2-7	.	.	TGTGCCAGCAGCCAACAGGGTAGGTACGAGCAGTACTTC	CASSQQGRYEQYF
TRBV29-1	TRBJ2-7	.	.	TGCAGCGTTGAATGGCAGGGTGATAGTCACAGCTCCTACGAGCAGTACTTC	CSVEWQGDSHSSYEQYF
TRBV7-6	TRBJ2-7	few	.	TGTGCCAGCAACCAGAGGGACGAGCAGTACTTC	CASNQRDEQYF
TRBV15	TRBJ2-7	.	TRBD2	TGTGCCACCAGCACAGGGACTAGCTACGAGCAGTACTTC	CATSTGTSYEQYF
TRBV5-1	TRBJ2-3	few	.	TGCGCCAGCAGGAAGACTAGTATAGCAGATACGCAGTATTTT	CASRKTSIADTQYF
TRBV25-1	TRBJ2-7	.	TRBD2	TGTGCCAGCAGCCCTAGCGGGGGGGCAAAGCAGTACTTC	CASSPSGGAKQYF
TRBV4-1	TRBJ2-7	.	TRBD1	TGCGCCAGCAGCCACCCGGGACAGGGGGACGAGCAGTACTTC	CASSHPGQGDEQYF
TRBV28	TRBJ2-5	.	.	TGTGCCAGCAGGCAACTTCAGGGGCGGGGACAAGAGACCCAGTACTTC	CASRQLQGRGQETQYF
TRBV20-1	TRBJ2-3	.	.	TGCAGTGCTGCCGGGCCTCTGGATACGCAGTATTTT	CSAAGPLDTQYF
TRBV7-2	TRBJ2-5	few	.	TGTGCCAGCAGCTTAGGGGGGGGCGTAAGGCCCGACTTC	CASSLGGGVRPDF
TRBV5-1	TRBJ2-5	.	TRBD2	TGCGCCAGCAGCTTGGTAACTAGCGGGGGCCCACCCCAAGAGACCCAGTACTTC	CASSLVTSGGPPQETQYF
TRBV20-1	TRBJ2-1	.	TRBD2	TGCAGTGCTAGGTCACAGCGGGGGGTCCTCGATGAGCAGTTCTTC	CSARSQRGVLDEQFF
TRBV10-3	TRBJ1-4	.	.	TGTGCCATCGCAGGTCATGGGGATGAAAAACTGTTTTTT	CAIAGHGDEKLFF
TRBV25-1	TRBJ2-7	.	TRBD1	TGTGCCAGCAGTGAATCAGGCGGGACAGGCGACGAGCAGTACTTC	CASSESGGTGDEQYF
TRBV20-1	TRBJ2-3	.	.	TGCAGTGCTAGCCCCGGGACTTTAAGCACAGATACGCAGTATTTT	CSASPGTLSTDTQYF
TRBV3-1	TRBJ1-5	few	.	TGTGCCAGCAGCCAAGATCGTCACCAGCCCCAGCATTTT	CASSQDRHQPQHF
TRBV20-1	TRBJ2-7	.	TRBD2	TGCAGTGCTTCTCGCGAGGTAGCGGGGAACTACGAGCAGTACTTC	CSASREVAGNYEQYF
TRBV5-1	TRBJ2-5	few	TRBD1	TGCGCCAGCAACGTCGGGACAGGGCTGGGAGAGACCCAGTACTTC	CASNVGTGLGETQYF
TRBV5-1	TRBJ1-5	few	TRBD1	TGCGCCAGCAGGTTGGAGGGACAGGGGGCACGAGGAGCTCAGCCCCAGCATTTT	CASRLEGQGARGAQPQHF
TRBV11-2	TRBJ1-2	many	.	TGTGCCAGCAGCTTAGGACCCTATGGCTACACCTTC	CASSLGPYGYTF
TRBV6-1	TRBJ1-1	.	.	TGTGCCAGCACCGAAGGTCGTCACAGGGCGAACACTGAAGCTTTCTTT	CASTEGRHRANTEAFF
TRBV15	TRBJ2-3	many	.	TGTGCCACCAGCATATCACGGGGAATCAGAGATACGCAGTATTTT	CATSISRGIRDTQYF
TRBV6-5	TRBJ2-5	many	.	TGTGCCAGCAGTTCGGATACCCAAGAGACCCAGTACTTC	CASSSDTQETQYF
TRBV4-1	TRBJ1-1	few	.	TGCGCCAGCAGCCATCAGGGGTATACTGAAGCTTTCTTT	CASSHQGYTEAFF
TRBV4-2	TRBJ1-1	.	.	TGTGCCAGCAGCCAAGTAGAGGGAGGGACTGAAGCTTTCTTT	CASSQVEGGTEAFF
TRBV29-1	TRBJ1-1	.	.	TGCAGCGTTGAAATGCAGGGGTTAAGCACTGAAGCTTTCTTT	CSVEMQGLSTEAFF
TRBV29-1	TRBJ2-7	few	.	TGCAGCGTTGACCAGGGGTACGAGCAGTACTTC	CSVDQGYEQYF
TRBV5-1	TRBJ1-4	.	TRBD1	TGCGCCAGCAGCCGTGACAGGGCCGGTGAAAAACTGTTTTTT	CASSRDRAGEKLFF
TRBV28	TRBJ2-4	.	.	TGTGCCAGCAGTTTTCAGGGTGTGGGAAACATTCAGTACTTC	CASSFQGVGNIQYF
TRBV20-1	TRBJ1-5	few	.	TGCAGTGCCCTTAGCCCGGGCGCAGGCAGCTTCGACAGCAATCAGCCCCAGCATTTT	CSALSPGAGSFDSNQPQHF
TRBV7-2	TRBJ2-1	few	TRBD2	TGTGCCAGCAGCGTTTTTAGGGGACTAGCGGGTTACAATGAGCAGTTCTTC	CASSVFRGLAGYNEQFF
TRBV3-1	TRBJ2-7	few	.	TGTGCCAGCAGCCAAAGGGATTTCAGTCGCGAGCAGTACTTC	CASSQRDFSREQYF
TRBV2	TRBJ1-1	few	.	TGTGCCAGCACCGGCGGGGGAAACACTGAAGCTTTCTTT	CASTGGGNTEAFF
TRBV29-1	TRBJ2-3	many	.	TGCAGCGTTGAAGATGTACAGCGAAGCACAGATACGCAGTATTTT	CSVEDVQRSTDTQYF
TRBV6-6	TRBJ1-4	.	.	TGTGCCAGCACCCGTAACAGGGATTTCGGTGAAAAACTGTTTTTT	CASTRNRDFGEKLFF
TRBV12-3/TRBV12-4	TRBJ1-3	.	.	TGTGCCGGCAGTGACAACAGACGAGGAAACACCATATATTTT	CAGSDNRRGNTIYF
TRBV12-3/TRBV12-4	TRBJ2-2	.	TRBD1	TGTGCCAGCAGTTTACAGGGGGCAGGGACCGGGGAGCTGTTTTTT	CASSLQGAGTGELFF
TRBV18	TRBJ1-3	.	.	TGTGCCAGCTCACCACCAGGGATCGCTGGAAACACCATATATTTT	CASSPPGIAGNTIYF
TRBV29-1	TRBJ1-2	.	TRBD1	TGCAGCGTCGGGACAGGTGGAGGCTACACCTTC	CSVGTGGGYTF
TRBV18	TRBJ1-5	.	TRBD1	TGTGCCAGCTCGCGGGGACAGGGCGGGGAGCCCCAACATTTT	CASSRGQGGEPQHF
TRBV28	TRBJ1-4	.	.	TGTGCCAGCAGTCCTAGACTATCTCGAAGTGAAAAACTGTTTTTT	CASSPRLSRSEKLFF
TRBV7-2	TRBJ2-7	.	TRBD2	TGTGCCAGCAGCTCAAGCGGGGGGGCCTTCGAGCAGTACTTC	CASSSSGGAFEQYF
TRBV6-1	TRBJ2-7	.	TRBD1	TGTGCCAGCAGTTCCCAGCCGGGACAGATCTACGAGCAGTACTTC	CASSSQPGQIYEQYF
TRBV20-1	TRBJ2-7	.	.	TGCAGTGCTAGACTATTCGACAGGCAAGACCGCTACGAGCAGTACTTC	CSARLFDRQDRYEQYF
TRBV11-2	TRBJ2-5	.	.	TGTGCCAGCAGACCGTTAGGGGCGGAGACCCAGTACTTC	CASRPLGAETQYF
TRBV2	TRBJ2-5	.	.	TGTGCCACCAGCAGGGGACAACAAGAGACCCAGTACTTC	CATSRGQQETQYF
TRBV7-9	TRBJ2-2	.	TRBD1	TGTGCCAGCAGGGACAGGTGGACCGGGGAGCTGTTTTTT	CASRDRWTGELFF